This T cell receptor beta chain was sequenced in a study of CD8 T cells in ankylosing spondylitis. TCRdb called the 5' RACE reads again in MiXCR, with one record for every CDR3 protein. This table holds under 450,000 distinct CDR3 sequences, around 20% found once. The CDR3 contains 12 residues. The V gene's germline CDR1 is SGHKS and CDR2 YYEKEE (reference sequence). Trimming stripped 0 bases from V and 7 bases from J, with 6 bases between. The receptor was isolated from a male donor with ankylosing spondylitis or in good health (not recorded which). Sequencing input: blood, either unsorted or a sorted T cell fraction (not recorded which). J is TRBJ2-3 and V is TRBV5-5, with D hard to call. The CDR3 here is CASSLGQNTQYF. As DNA, the CDR3 is TGTGCCAGCAGCTTGGGGCAGAATACGCAGTATTTT. The variable domain in full, with the rest retrieved from reference TRBV5-5 and TRBJ2-3, is DAGVTQSPTHLIKTRGQQVTLRCSPISGHKSVSWYQQVLGQGPQFIFQYYEKEERGRGNFPDRFSARQFPNYSSELNVNALLLGDSALYLCASSLGQNTQYFGPGTRLTVL.